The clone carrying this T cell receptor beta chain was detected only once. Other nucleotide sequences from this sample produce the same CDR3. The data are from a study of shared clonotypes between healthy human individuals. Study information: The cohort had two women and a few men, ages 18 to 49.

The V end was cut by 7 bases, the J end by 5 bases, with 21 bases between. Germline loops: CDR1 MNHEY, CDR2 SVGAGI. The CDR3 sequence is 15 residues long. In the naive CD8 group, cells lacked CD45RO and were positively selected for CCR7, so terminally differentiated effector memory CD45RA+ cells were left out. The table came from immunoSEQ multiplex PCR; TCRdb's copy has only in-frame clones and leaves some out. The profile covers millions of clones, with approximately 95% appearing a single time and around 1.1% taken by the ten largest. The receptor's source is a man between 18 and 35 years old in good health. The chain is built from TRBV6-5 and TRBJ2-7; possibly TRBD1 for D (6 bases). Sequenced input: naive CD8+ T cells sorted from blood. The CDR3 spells CASIPLQTGNNEQYF. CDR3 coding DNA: TGTGCCAGCATCCCACTCCAAACAGGGAACAACGAGCAGTACTTC.